This T cell receptor (beta chain) is from a study of CD8+ T cells in alopecia areata. Study-wide context: Treatment of the treated patients consisted of oral tofacitinib, 5 to 10 mg twice daily. Study-wide results and limits: Persistence of many expanded lesional clones was seen in scalp and blood during tofacitinib.

Reverse transcription of extracted RNA yielded cDNA, which provided the sequencing template. Using immunoSEQ multiplex PCR, the repertoire was profiled, and TCRdb retains in-frame clones only, with some absent. The sample shows roughly 220,000 clones, 30% to 40% of them seen only once. This clone was counted once. Its matching antigen is unknown. The sample's treatment: oral pan-JAK inhibitor, 5-10 mg twice daily. The CDR3 is 15 residues long. V was clipped by 5 bases and J by 1 base, with 13 bases between them. CDR1 is MNHNS, CDR2 SASEGT, per germline. This specimen consisted of CD4+ T cells sorted from blood, obtained at approximately week 30, from a patient treated with tofacitinib. The origin of this receptor is a human donor with alopecia areata. The V gene is TRBV6-1, the J gene TRBJ2-3; TRBD1 might be the D (6 bases). CDR3 residues: CASSTSGAGTDTQYF. CDR3 coding DNA: TGTGCCAGCAGTACCTCAGGGGCGGGCACAGATACGCAGTATTTT.